Shown below are 6 T cell receptor beta chains from a single sample sequenced in a study of OX40 agonist ivuxolimab in advanced cancers. The library came from the immunoSEQ multiplex PCR assay. TCRdb mirrors the immuneACCESS table, restricted to in-frame sequences. Some clones are absent from its copies; in checked studies, under half trace to an unresolved V gene, and the reason for the others is unknown. In this sample the table shows roughly 76,000 clones, roughly 88% of which occur a single time. The top ten constitute approximately 5.5% of the sample. The sequenced sample was CD4+ or CD8+ T cells sorted from blood, obtained in a trial of the OX40 agonist ivuxolimab. The receptors originated from an adult with an advanced solid tumor such as melanoma, head and neck, liver or kidney cancer.

The chain recombines TRBV29-1 with TRBJ2-7; D is possibly TRBD1 or TRBD2 (7 bases each). The CDR3 sequence is 13 residues long. Germline CDR1 reads SQVTM; CDR2 reads ANQGSEA. V was cut by 7 bases and J by 2 bases, with 15 bases left in between. In nucleotides, the CDR3 is TGCAGCGCCCGCAGGGGGGGAACCTACGAGCAGTACTTC. This gives the protein CSARRGGTYEQYF.

The rearrangement joins TRBV7-9 to TRBJ1-6; 8 nucleotides line up with TRBD1. CDR3 length: 15 amino acids. J was trimmed by 5 bases and V by 5 bases; bases with no gene match: 5. Germline CDR1 is SEHNR and CDR2 is FQNEAQ (reference sequence). CDR3 coding DNA: TGTGCCAGCAGCAGCCAGGGACAGGATAATTCACCCCTCCACTTT. Protein sequence: CASSSQGQDNSPLHF.

The gene calls are TRBV6-1 and TRBJ1-2; TRBD1 is a possible D gene (5 bases). V lost 6 bases, J lost 7 bases, and 18 bases lay in between. The length of the CDR3 is 14 residues. Germline loops: CDR1 MNHNS, CDR2 SASEGT. The CDR3 DNA sequence: TGTGCCAGCAGAGCCATGAGGGGAGACGGTGGCTACACCTTC. Its translation: CASRAMRGDGGYTF.

With respect to this clone: This same CDR3 is encoded by further DNA sequences in the sample. V gene TRBV7-2 combines with J gene TRBJ2-7; D is ambiguous. Looked up from germline, CDR1 is SGHTA and CDR2 is FQGNSA. The V end was cut by 3 bases, the J end by 0 bases, with 0 bases between. The CDR3 contains 11 residues. The CDR3 DNA sequence: TGTGCCAGCAGCTTCTCCTACGAGCAGTACTTC. As protein: CASSFSYEQYF. Supplemented by reference TRBV7-2 and TRBJ2-7, the full variable domain reads GAGVSQSPSNKVTEKGKDVELRCDPISGHTALYWYRQSLGQGLEFLIYFQGNSAPDKSGLPSDRFSAERTGGSVSTLTIQRTQQEDSAVYLCASSFSYEQYFGPGTRLTVT.

V is TRBV7-6 and J is TRBJ2-7, with D tentatively TRBD1 (6 bases). Trimming cost V 3 bases and J 5 bases, with 11 bases left between them. This CDR3 has 13 residues. Germline CDR1 and CDR2: SGHVS and FNYEAQ. The DNA of the CDR3 is TGTGCCAGCAGCTTCGGACAGTTGGACGAGCAGTACTTC. Its protein is CASSFGQLDEQYF.

This chain links TRBV5-6 with TRBJ2-5, with D unclear. The CDR3 covers 12 residues. The germline V and J ends were trimmed by 0 bases and 5 bases, with 5 bases remaining between them. Germline V gene sequence: CDR1 SGHDT, CDR2 YYEEEE. The CDR3 loop is CASSLALETQYF. CDR3 nucleotides: TGTGCCAGCAGCTTGGCCCTGGAGACCCAGTACTTC. Complete variable domain (other parts from reference TRBV5-6 and TRBJ2-5): DAGVTQSPTHLIKTRGQQVTLRCSPKSGHDTVSWYQQALGQGPQFIFQYYEEEERQRGNFPDRFSGHQFPNYSSELNVNALLLGDSALYLCASSLALETQYFGPGTRLLVL.